The clone carrying this TCR beta chain appeared once. The antigen is undetermined. There are 15 residues in the CDR3. Trimming removed 2 bases at V and 11 bases at J, with 16 bases between. The germline V gene encodes CDR1 MRHNA and CDR2 SNTAGT. Naive CD8 cells lacked CD45RO, underwent positive selection for CCR7 and left out terminally differentiated effector memory CD45RA+ cells. The healthy adult donors were HIV-negative and reported no recent acute infections or vaccinations. This specimen belongs to a study of shared clonotypes between healthy human individuals. The repertoire was sequenced with immunoSEQ multiplex PCR; TCRdb's copy has only in-frame clones and lacks some. The sample lists 1.5 million to 2.5 million clones, approximately 94% occurring once. Study results and caveats: Against clonotypes common to all four donors, non-shared ones had lower generation probabilities. Rarefaction demonstrated incomplete sorted-subset sequencing despite large depth.

Sequencing was done on a sample of naive CD8+ T cells sorted from blood. The chain links TRBV6-4 to TRBJ1-6, with TRBD1 as a possible D gene (6 bases). The sequence derives from a young man in good health. The CDR3 loop reads CASSDGREGGAPLHF. CDR3 nucleotide sequence: TGTGCCAGCAGTGACGGCAGGGAGGGGGGCGCACCCCTCCACTTT.